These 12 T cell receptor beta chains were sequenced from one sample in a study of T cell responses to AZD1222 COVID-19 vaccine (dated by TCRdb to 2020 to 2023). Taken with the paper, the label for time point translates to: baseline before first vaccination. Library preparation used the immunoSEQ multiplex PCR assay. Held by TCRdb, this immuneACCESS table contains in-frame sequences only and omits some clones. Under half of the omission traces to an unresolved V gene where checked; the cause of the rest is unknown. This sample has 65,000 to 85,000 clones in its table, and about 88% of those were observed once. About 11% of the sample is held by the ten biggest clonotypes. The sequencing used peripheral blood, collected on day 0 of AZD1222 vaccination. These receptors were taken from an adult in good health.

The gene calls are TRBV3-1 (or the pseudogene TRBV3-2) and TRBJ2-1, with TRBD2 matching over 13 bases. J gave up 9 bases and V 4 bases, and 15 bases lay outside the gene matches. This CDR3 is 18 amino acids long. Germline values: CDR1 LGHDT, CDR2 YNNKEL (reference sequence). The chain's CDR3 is CASSLLPKSLAGGIEQFF. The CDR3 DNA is TGTGCCAGCAGCCTTCTCCCGAAATCACTAGCGGGGGGGATTGAGCAGTTCTTC.

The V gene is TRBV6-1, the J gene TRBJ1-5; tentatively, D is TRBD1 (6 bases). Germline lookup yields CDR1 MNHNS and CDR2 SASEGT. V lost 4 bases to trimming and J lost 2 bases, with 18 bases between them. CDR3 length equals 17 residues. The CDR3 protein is CASSAHREGLGNQPQHF. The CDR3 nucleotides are TGTGCCAGCAGTGCACACAGGGAGGGCCTTGGCAATCAGCCCCAGCATTTT.

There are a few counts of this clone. CDR3 coding DNA: TGTGCCAGCAGCCCGCTCCCTGCGGGAGCACTCGACAATGAGCAGTTCTTC. It is translated as CASSPLPAGALDNEQFF. V and J are TRBV7-3 and TRBJ2-1; TRBD2 matches at 7 bases. CDR1 is SGHTA, CDR2 FQGTGA, per germline. The CDR3 is 17 amino acids. V shed 5 bases, J shed 5 bases, and the junction held 15 bases outside the gene matches. The full variable domain, rest sourced from reference TRBV7-3 and TRBJ2-1, is GAGVSQTPSNKVTEKGKYVELRCDPISGHTALYWYRQSLGQGPEFLIYFQGTGAADDSGLPNDRFFAVRPEGSVSTLKIQRTERGDSAVYLCASSPLPAGALDNEQFFGPGTRLTVL.

The CDR3 reads CASKPGGSTEAFF. In DNA, the CDR3 is TGCGCCAGCAAGCCGGGGGGGAGCACTGAAGCTTTCTTT. J is TRBJ1-1 and V is TRBV10-1; TRBD1 is a possible D gene (5 bases). CDR1 is WNHNN, CDR2 SYGVQD, per germline (reference sequence). Trimming took off 7 bases at V and 4 bases at J, with 13 bases between the two ends. The CDR3 has 13 amino acids.

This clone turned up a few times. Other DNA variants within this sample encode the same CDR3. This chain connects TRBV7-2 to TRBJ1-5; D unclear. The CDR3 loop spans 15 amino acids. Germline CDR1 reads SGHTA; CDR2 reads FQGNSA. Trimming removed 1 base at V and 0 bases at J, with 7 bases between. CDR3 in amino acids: CASSLVVNSNQPQHF. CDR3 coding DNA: TGTGCCAGCAGCTTAGTCGTTAATAGCAATCAGCCCCAGCATTTT.

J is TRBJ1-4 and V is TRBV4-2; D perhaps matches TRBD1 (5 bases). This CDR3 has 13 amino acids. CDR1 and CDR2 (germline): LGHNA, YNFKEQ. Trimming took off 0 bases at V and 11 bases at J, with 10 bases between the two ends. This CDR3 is CASSQDNWGKLFF. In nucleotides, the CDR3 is TGTGCCAGCAGCCAAGATAATTGGGGGAAACTGTTTTTT.

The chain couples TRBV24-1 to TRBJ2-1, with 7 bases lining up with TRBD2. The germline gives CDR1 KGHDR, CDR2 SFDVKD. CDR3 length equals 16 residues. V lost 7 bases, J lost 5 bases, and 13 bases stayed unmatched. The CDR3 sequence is CATRGVGGTGNNEQFF. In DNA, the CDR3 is TGTGCCACCAGAGGTGTCGGGGGGACTGGTAACAATGAGCAGTTCTTC.

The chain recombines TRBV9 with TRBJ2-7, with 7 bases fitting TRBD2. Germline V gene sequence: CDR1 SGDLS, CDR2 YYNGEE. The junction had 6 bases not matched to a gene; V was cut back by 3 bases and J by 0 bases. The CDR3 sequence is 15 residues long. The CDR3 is CASSASSGASYEQYF. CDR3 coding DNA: TGTGCCAGCAGCGCATCTAGCGGAGCCTCCTACGAGCAGTACTTC.

For the CDR3, the DNA is TGTGCCAGCAGCCCCCTCGGACAGACCTATGGCTACACCTTC. It specifies CASSPLGQTYGYTF. This chain uses TRBV4-2 with TRBJ1-2, with D possibly being TRBD1 (6 bases). The V and J ends lost 4 bases and 4 bases respectively, with 13 bases between them. The CDR3 sequence is 14 residues long. Germline V CDR1 and CDR2: LGHNA, YNFKEQ.

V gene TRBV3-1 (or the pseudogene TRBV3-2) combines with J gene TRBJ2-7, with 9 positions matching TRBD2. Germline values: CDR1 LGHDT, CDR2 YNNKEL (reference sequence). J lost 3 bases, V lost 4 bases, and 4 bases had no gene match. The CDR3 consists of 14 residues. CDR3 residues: CASSRAGGDYEQYF. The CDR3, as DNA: TGTGCCAGCAGCCGAGCGGGAGGAGACTACGAGCAGTACTTC.

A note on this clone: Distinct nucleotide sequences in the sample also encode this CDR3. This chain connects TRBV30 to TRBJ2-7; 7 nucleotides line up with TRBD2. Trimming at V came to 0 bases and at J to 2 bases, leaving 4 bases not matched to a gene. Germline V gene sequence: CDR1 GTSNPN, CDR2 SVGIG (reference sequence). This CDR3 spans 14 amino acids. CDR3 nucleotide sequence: TGTGCCTGGAGTGTGGGAGGGACCGCCTACGAGCAGTACTTC. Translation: CAWSVGGTAYEQYF.

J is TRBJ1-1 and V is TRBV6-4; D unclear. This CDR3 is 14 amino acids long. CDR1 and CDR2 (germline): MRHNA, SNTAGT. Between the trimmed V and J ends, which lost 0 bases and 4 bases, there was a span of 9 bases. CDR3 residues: CASSDSSRATEAFF. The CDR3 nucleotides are TGTGCCAGCAGTGACTCGAGTCGGGCCACTGAAGCTTTCTTT.